This T cell receptor (beta chain) was retrieved from a study of neoadjuvant nivolumab and ipilimumab in lung cancer. At the level of the study: The combination arm added day-1 ipilimumab 1 mg/kg to nivolumab 3 mg/kg on days 1, 15, 29. Study observations and caveats: A small number of samples were TCR sequenced.

Regarding this clone: What it recognizes is unknown.

V shed 8 bases and J 1 base; nucleotides not matched to a gene: 6. The CDR3 covers 14 residues. Germline V CDR1 and CDR2: LNHDA, SQIVND (reference sequence). Assay: immunoSEQ multiplex PCR; the TCRdb copy retains only in-frame clones and omits some. The sample has approximately 29,000 clones, approximately 86% seen once; the top ten hold around 5.1%. The chain has TRBV19 and TRBJ2-7, with 9 bases identical to TRBD1. Sequences were derived from tumor tissue, sampled after neoadjuvant nivolumab, alone or with ipilimumab, at or shortly before surgery. This clonotype originated in an adult with non-small cell lung cancer. CDR3 nucleotide sequence: TGTGCCAGTTCCGGGACAGGGATGTCCTACGAGCAGTACTTC. Protein sequence: CASSGTGMSYEQYF.